The entry below describes one T cell receptor beta chain. Repertoires were generated with immunoSEQ multiplex PCR, while TCRdb's copy carries only in-frame clones and drops some. The data show roughly 41,000 clones, approximately 90% seen once. This specimen comes from a study of blood T cell repertoires in COVID-19. The CDR3 runs 15 residues. J lost 4 bases, V lost 4 bases, and 7 bases had no gene match. Germline CDR1 MNHEY, CDR2 SMNVEV (reference sequence). Sequenced sample: peripheral blood. The V gene is TRBV27, the J gene TRBJ2-7; 10 bases align to TRBD2. The sequence came from a man in his sixties with active COVID-19. This chain's CDR3 is CASSSPLAGQYEQYF. DNA for the CDR3: TGTGCCAGCAGTTCGCCACTAGCGGGGCAGTACGAGCAGTACTTC.